This T cell receptor (beta chain) was obtained from a study of T cell responses to AZD1222 COVID-19 vaccine. Study results and caveats: Unmutated variant regions are reportedly the target of nearly half of TCRs that are spike-specific. Vaccine-related CD4 TCRs covered spike, predominating at 160-218 and 743-854.

Trimming shortened V by 3 bases and J by 2 bases, and 19 bases separated the two germline ends. Germline CDR1 and CDR2: SGHRS and YFSETQ. The CDR3 has 17 residues. The table lists this clone with a few counts. The antigen remains undetermined. Only in-frame clones appear in the TCRdb table, and some are missing; sequencing was by immunoSEQ multiplex PCR. The table has around 81,000 clones, 80% to 95% seen once. The V call is TRBV5-1, the J call TRBJ2-3; the D gene is possibly TRBD1 (5 bases). The sequencing used peripheral blood, collected 28 days after the second AZD1222 dose. This TCR was sampled from an adult who received the AZD1222 COVID-19 vaccine. CDR3 bases: TGCGCCAGCAGCTCGCCTTTTCCGACAGTTGACACAGATACGCAGTATTTT. This translates into CASSSPFPTVDTDTQYF.